This T cell receptor beta chain was found in a study of blood T cell repertoires in COVID-19. On the study more broadly: PBMCs, B-cell-depleted T cells, or T cells provided the cDNA or gDNA that made up the material.

As handled by the study authors: Researchers report that nucleated cell counts were estimated from reference gene primer amplification. The data were produced by immunoSEQ multiplex PCR, yet TCRdb's version contains in-frame clones alone and is incomplete. V and J calls plus clone size are reproduced from that table; the DNA served to infer D and trimming. The table lists 220,000 or so clones, approximately 90% of them singletons, with around 0.8% in the top ten. CDR1 and CDR2 from the germline V gene are SGHRS and YFSETQ. V was shortened by 4 bases and J by 0 bases, with 7 bases between the two germline ends. The CDR3 has 14 residues. Individuals drawn from under 30 US areas were about 18 to 100 years old. Shortly before study entry, within 2 weeks, exposed participants had met a COVID-19 case.

The source material was PBMCs or T cells enriched from blood (not recorded which). This chain connects TRBV5-1 to TRBJ2-2; tentatively, D is TRBD2 (5 bases). This TCR came from a man aged 50 or older who had been exposed to COVID-19. The CDR3 region is CASSRAANTGELFF. The CDR3 DNA reads as TGCGCCAGCAGCCGAGCGGCGAACACCGGGGAGCTGTTTTTT.